This T cell receptor (beta chain) was captured by sequencing in a study of T cell repertoires in aging, cancer and after chemotherapy. Study as a whole: Six age groups, ranging from 30 or younger to 70 or older, included the donors. General study points: In each cancer cohort, median generation probability increased across chemotherapy, suggesting thymic output rebounded. The repertoire data cannot show anything about immunological memory following chemotherapy.

The count of this clonotype is one. The antigen remains undetermined. Multiplex touch-down PCR with TRB-A/B primers amplified rearranged V-D-J TRB sequences. One entry per CDR3 protein, called by TCRdb with MiXCR from the multiplex PCR reads. The sample carries more than 8,500 distinct CDR3 sequences, 35% to 50% recorded once. Germline V gene lookup returns CDR1 SEHNR and CDR2 FQNEAQ (reference sequence). The CDR3 is 13 residues long. V dropped 7 bases and J dropped 0 bases, with 8 bases sitting between them. The template was genomic DNA from peripheral blood, not RNA. This sequence originates from a human donor in good health. The specimen sequenced was blood. The rearrangement links TRBV7-9 to TRBJ2-3, with D uncertain. The CDR3, as DNA: TGTGCCAGCATCCACGAGAGCACAGATACGCAGTATTTT. The encoded protein is CASIHESTDTQYF.